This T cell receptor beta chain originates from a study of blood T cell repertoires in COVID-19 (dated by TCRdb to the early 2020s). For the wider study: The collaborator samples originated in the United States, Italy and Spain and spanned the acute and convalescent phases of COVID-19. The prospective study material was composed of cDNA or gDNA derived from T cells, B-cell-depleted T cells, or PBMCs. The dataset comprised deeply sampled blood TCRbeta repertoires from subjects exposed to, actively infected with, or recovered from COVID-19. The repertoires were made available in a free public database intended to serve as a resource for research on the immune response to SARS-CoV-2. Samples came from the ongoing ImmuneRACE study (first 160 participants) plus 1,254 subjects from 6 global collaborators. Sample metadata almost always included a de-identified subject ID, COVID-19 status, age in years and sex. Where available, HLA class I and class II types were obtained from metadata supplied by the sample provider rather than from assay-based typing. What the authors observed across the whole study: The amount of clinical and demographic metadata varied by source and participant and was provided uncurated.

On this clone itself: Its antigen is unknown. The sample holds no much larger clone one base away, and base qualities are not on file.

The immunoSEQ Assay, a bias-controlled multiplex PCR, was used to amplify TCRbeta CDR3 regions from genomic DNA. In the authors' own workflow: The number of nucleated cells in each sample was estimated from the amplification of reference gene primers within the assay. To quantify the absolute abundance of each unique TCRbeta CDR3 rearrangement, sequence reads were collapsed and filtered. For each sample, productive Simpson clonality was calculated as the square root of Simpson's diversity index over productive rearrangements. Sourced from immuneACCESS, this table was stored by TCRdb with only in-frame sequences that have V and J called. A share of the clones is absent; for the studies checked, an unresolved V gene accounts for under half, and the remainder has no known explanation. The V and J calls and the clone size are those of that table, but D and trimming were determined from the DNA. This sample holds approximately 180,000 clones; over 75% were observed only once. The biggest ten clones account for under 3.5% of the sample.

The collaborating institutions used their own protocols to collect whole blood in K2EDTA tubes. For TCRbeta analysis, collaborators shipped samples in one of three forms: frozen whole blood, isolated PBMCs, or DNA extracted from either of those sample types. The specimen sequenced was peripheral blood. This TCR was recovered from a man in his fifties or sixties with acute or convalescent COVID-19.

The nucleotide sequence is TGTGCCAGCAGGGGACAGAACATGAACACTGAAGCTTTCTTT. Translated, it reads CASRGQNMNTEAFF. The chain employs TRBV6-6 and TRBJ1-1; TRBD1 fits 7 bases in the junction. As encoded in the germline V gene (reference sequence), CDR1 is MNHNY while CDR2 is SVGAGI. Including cysteine and phenylalanine, the CDR3 has 14 amino acids. Of the read, only the CDR3 DNA is kept; its 42 bases are in frame from base 1. V trim: 6 bases; J trim: 0 bases; unmatched bases: 4.